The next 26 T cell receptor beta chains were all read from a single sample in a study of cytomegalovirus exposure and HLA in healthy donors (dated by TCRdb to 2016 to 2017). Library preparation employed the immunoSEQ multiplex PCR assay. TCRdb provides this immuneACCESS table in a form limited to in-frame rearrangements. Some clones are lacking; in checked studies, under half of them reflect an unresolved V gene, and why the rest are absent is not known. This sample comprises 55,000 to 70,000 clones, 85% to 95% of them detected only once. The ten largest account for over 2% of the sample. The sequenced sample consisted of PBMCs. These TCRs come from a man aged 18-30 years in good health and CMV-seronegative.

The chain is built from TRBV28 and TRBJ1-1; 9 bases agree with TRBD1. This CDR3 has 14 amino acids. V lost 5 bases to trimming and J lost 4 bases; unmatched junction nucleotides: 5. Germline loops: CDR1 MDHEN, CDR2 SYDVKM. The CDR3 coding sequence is TGTGCCAGCAGTCTAGGGACAGGGCTCACTGAAGCTTTCTTT. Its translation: CASSLGTGLTEAFF. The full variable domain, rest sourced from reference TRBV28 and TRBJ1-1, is DVKVTQSSRYLVKRTGEKVFLECVQDMDHENMFWYRQDPGLGLRLIYFSYDVKMKEKGDIPEGYSVSREKKERFSLILESASTNQTSMYLCASSLGTGLTEAFFGQGTRLTVV.

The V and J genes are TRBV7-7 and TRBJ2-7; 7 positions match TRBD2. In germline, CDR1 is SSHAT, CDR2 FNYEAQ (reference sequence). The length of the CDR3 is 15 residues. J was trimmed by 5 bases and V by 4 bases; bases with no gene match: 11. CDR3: CASSSNVLAIHEQYF. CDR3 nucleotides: TGTGCCAGCAGCTCTAATGTACTAGCGATCCACGAGCAGTACTTC. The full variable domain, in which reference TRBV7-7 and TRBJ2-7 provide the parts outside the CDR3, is GAGVSQSPRYKVTKRGQDVTLRCDPISSHATLYWYQQALGQGPEFLTYFNYEAQPDKSGLPSDRFSAERPEGSISTLTIQRTEQRDSAMYRCASSSNVLAIHEQYFGPGTRLTVT.

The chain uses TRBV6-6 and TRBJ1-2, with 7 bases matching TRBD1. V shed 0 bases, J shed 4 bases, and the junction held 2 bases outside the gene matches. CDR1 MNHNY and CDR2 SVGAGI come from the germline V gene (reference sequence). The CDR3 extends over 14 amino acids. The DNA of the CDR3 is TGTGCCAGCAGTTACTCGACAGGGCCCTATGGCTACACCTTC. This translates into CASSYSTGPYGYTF.

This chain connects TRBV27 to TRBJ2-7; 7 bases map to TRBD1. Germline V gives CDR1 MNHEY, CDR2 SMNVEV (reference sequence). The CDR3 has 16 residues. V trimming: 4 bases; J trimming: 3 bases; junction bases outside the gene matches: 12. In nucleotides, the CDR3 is TGTGCCAGCAGTTCTGAGACAGGGAAGGACCTCTACGAGCAGTACTTC. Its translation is CASSSETGKDLYEQYF.

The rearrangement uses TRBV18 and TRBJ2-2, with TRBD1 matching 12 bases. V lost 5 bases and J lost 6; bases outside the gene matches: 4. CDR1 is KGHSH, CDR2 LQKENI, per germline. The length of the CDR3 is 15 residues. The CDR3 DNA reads TGTGCCAGCTCAAAGGGACAGGGGGCCTCCGGGGAGCTGTTTTTT. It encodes CASSKGQGASGELFF.

CDR3 residues: CASSRDRGLRGYTF. CDR3 bases: TGTGCCAGCAGCCGAGACAGGGGGCTACGGGGCTACACCTTC. The chain uses TRBV6-5 and TRBJ1-2, with TRBD1 matching 10 bases. Germline values: CDR1 MNHEY, CDR2 SVGAGI. After removal of 6 bases from V and 8 bases from J, the junction contained 9 bases not matched to a gene. This CDR3 has 14 amino acids.

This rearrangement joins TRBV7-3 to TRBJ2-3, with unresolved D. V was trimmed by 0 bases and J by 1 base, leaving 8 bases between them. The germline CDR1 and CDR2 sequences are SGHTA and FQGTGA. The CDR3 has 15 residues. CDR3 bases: TGTGCCAGCAGCTTAACGTCTCTAGGCACAGATACGCAGTATTTT. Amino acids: CASSLTSLGTDTQYF.

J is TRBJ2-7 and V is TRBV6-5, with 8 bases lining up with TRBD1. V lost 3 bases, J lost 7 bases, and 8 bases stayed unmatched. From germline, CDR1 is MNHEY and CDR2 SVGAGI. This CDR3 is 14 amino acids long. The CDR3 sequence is CASSYPGQGGEQYF. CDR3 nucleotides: TGTGCCAGCAGTTATCCCGGACAGGGCGGGGAGCAGTACTTC.

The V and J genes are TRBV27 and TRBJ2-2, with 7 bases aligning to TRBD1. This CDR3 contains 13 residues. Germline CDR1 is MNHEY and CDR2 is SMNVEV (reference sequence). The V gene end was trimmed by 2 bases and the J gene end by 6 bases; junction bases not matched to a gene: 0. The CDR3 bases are TGTGCCAGCAGTTTACAGGGGGCCGGGGAGCTGTTTTTT. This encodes CASSLQGAGELFF.

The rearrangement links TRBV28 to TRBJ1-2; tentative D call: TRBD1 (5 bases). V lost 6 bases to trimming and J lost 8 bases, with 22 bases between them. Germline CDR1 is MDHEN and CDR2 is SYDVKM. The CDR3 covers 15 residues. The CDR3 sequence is CASSSNGGPILGYTF. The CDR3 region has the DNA TGTGCCAGCAGCTCAAACGGGGGACCCATCCTCGGCTACACCTTC.

The CDR3 region is CASSLELAGTEAFF. CDR3 nucleotide sequence: TGCGCCAGCAGCTTGGAATTGGCGGGGACTGAAGCTTTCTTT. The V and J genes are TRBV5-1 and TRBJ1-1; D not certain. Trimming pared 0 bases from V and 5 bases from J, leaving 11 bases between. This CDR3 has 14 residues. Germline V gene data show CDR1 as SGHRS and CDR2 as YFSETQ.

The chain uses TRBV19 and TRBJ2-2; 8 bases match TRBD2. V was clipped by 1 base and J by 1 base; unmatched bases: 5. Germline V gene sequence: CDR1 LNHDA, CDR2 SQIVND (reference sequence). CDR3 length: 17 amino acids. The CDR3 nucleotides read TGTGCCAGTAGTATAGTTTTTACTAGCGGGAACACCGGGGAGCTGTTTTTT. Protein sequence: CASSIVFTSGNTGELFF.

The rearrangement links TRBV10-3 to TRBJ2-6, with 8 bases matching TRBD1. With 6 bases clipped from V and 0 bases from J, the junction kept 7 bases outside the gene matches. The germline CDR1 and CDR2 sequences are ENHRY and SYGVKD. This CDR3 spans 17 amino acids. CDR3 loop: CAISAGQASSGANVLTF. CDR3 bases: TGTGCCATCAGCGCGGGACAGGCGAGCTCTGGGGCCAACGTCCTGACTTTC.

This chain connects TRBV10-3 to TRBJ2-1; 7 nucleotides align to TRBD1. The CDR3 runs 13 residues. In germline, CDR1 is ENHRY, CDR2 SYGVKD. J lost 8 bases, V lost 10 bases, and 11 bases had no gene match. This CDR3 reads CASKETGTDEQFF. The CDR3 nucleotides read TGTGCCAGTAAAGAGACAGGGACCGATGAGCAGTTCTTC.

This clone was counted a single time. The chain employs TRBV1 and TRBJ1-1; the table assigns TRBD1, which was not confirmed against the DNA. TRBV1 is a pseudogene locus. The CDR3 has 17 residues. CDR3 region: CTSSQDTAGTLNTEAFF. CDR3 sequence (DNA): TGCACCAGCAGCCAAGATACGGCAGGCACTTTGAACACTGAAGCTTTCTTT.

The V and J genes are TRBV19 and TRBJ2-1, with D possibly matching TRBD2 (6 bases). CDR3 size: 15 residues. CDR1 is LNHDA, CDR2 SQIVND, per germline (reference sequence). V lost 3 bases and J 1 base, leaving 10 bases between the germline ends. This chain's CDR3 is CASSMISGSYNEQFF. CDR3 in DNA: TGTGCCAGTAGTATGATTAGCGGATCCTACAATGAGCAGTTCTTC.

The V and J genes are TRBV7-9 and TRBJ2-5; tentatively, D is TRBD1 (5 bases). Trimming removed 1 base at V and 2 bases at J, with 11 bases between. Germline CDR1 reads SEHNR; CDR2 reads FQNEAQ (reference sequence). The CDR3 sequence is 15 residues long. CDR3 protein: CASSLVPGAQETQYF. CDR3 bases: TGTGCCAGCAGCTTAGTGCCTGGGGCACAAGAGACCCAGTACTTC.

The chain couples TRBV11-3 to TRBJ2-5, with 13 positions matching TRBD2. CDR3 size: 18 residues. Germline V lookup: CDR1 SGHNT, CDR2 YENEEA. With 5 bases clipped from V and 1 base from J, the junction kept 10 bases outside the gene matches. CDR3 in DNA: TGTGCCAGCAGCACCCGGACTAGCGGGAGACTCCTCCAAGAGACCCAGTACTTC. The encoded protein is CASSTRTSGRLLQETQYF.

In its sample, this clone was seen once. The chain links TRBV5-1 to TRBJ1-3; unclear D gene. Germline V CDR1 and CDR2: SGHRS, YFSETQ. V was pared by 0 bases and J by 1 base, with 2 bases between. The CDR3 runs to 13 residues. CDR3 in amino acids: CASSLASGNTIYF. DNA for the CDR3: TGCGCCAGCAGCTTGGCTTCTGGAAACACCATATATTTT. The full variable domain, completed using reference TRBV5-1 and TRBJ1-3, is KAGVTQTPRYLIKTRGQQVTLSCSPISGHRSVSWYQQTPGQGLQFLFEYFSETQRNKGNFPGRFSGRQFSNSRSEMNVSTLELGDSALYLCASSLASGNTIYFGEGSWLTVV.

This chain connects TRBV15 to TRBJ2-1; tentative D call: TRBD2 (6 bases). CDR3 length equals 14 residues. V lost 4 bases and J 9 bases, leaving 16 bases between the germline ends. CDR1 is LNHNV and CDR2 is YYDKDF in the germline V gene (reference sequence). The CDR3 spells CATSTRRDNGEQFF. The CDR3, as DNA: TGTGCCACCAGCACCAGGAGGGATAACGGTGAGCAGTTCTTC. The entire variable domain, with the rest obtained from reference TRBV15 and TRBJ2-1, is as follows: DAMVIQNPRYQVTQFGKPVTLSCSQTLNHNVMYWYQQKSSQAPKLLFHYYDKDFNNEADTPDNFQSRRPNTSFCFLDIRSPGLGDTAMYLCATSTRRDNGEQFFGPGTRLTVL.

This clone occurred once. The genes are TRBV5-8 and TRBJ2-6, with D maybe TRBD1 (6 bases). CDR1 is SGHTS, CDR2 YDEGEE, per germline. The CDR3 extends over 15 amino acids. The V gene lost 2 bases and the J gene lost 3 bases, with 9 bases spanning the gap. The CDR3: CASSLSGDGANVLTF. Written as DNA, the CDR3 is TGTGCCAGCAGCTTATCAGGGGATGGGGCCAACGTCCTGACTTTC.

The CDR3 region is CASSPGLAGNEQYF. As DNA, the CDR3 is TGCGCCAGCAGCCCCGGACTAGCGGGGAACGAGCAGTACTTC. This chain joins TRBV5-1 and TRBJ2-7, with TRBD2 identical over 12 bases. Unmatched junction bases numbered 4, after V lost 4 bases and J lost 5 bases. The germline V gene has CDR1 SGHRS and CDR2 YFSETQ. The CDR3 loop spans 14 amino acids.

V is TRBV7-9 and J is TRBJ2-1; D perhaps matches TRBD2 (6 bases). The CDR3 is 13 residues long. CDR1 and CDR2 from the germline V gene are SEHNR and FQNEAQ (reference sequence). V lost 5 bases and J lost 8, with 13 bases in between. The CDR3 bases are TGTGCCAGCAGCCCAGAGGGCGGGGATGAGCAGTTCTTC. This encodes CASSPEGGDEQFF.

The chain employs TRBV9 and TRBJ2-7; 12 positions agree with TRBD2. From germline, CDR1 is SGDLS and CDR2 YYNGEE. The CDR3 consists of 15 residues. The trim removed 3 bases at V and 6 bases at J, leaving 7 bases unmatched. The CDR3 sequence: CASSEVASGRVEQYF. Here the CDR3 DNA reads TGTGCCAGCAGCGAGGTGGCTAGCGGGAGGGTCGAGCAGTACTTC.

DNA of the CDR3: TGTGCCAGTAGTCTGGAGCGAGGGGGTAACTATGGCTACACCTTC. Amino acid sequence: CASSLERGGNYGYTF. The gene calls are TRBV19 and TRBJ1-2; a possible D gene is TRBD1 (6 bases). Germline V gives CDR1 LNHDA, CDR2 SQIVND (reference sequence). The CDR3 extends over 15 amino acids. V lost 5 bases, J lost 1 base, and 14 bases lay in between.

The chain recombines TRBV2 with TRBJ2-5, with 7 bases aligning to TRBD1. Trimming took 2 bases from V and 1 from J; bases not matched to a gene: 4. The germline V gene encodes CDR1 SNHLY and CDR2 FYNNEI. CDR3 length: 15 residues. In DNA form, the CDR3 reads TGTGCCAGCAGTGAAAGGACAGGAGTCCAAGAGACCCAGTACTTC. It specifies CASSERTGVQETQYF.